This T cell receptor beta chain was captured in a study of radiation and T cells in renal cell carcinoma. Only in-frame clones appear in the TCRdb table, and some are missing; sequencing was by immunoSEQ multiplex PCR. The sample has about 77,000 clones; approximately 87% are singletons. As to time point: blood 4 weeks post-SBRT, at nephrectomy. Sample treatment: 15 Gy SBRT to primary tumor, nephrectomy 4 weeks later. The trim removed 0 bases at V and 8 bases at J, leaving 11 bases unmatched. The CDR3 has 16 amino acids. Germline V gene lookup returns CDR1 MGHRA and CDR2 YSYEKL. Sample: blood, taken from a patient whose treatment included radiotherapy and nephrectomy. The TCR originated in a woman in her sixties with renal cell carcinoma. The chain employs TRBV4-1 and TRBJ1-2, with TRBD1 matching over 8 bases. The CDR3 bases are TGCGCCAGCAGCCAAGATAGGAGCAGGGGGCGAGGAGGCTACACCTTC. This sequence encodes CASSQDRSRGRGGYTF.